The rows below give T cell receptor beta chains drawn from one sample of a study of cytomegalovirus exposure and HLA in healthy donors. Using immunoSEQ multiplex PCR, the repertoire was profiled, and TCRdb retains in-frame clones only, with some absent. The table has 86,000 or so clones, roughly 83% seen once. The sequenced sample consisted of PBMCs. All receptors come from a woman in her thirties or forties in good health and CMV-seropositive. Each CDR3 is given with its conserved first and last residue. Each record gives: CDR3 protein, CDR3 DNA, D gene, V gene, J gene, clone size. D genes are given only for firm matches. Clone size appears in some rows only: once, few, many, or a class for an expanded clone.

CDR3: CASSLRGGASGGRNEQFF
DNA: TGTGCCAGCAGTTTACGGGGTGGGGCTAGCGGGGGCCGCAATGAGCAGTTCTTC
D: TRBD2
V: TRBV9
J: TRBJ2-1
size: -

CDR3: CASSRDLGTQYF
DNA: TGTGCCAGCAGTCGGGACTTAGGTACGCAGTATTTT
D: -
V: TRBV2
J: TRBJ2-3
size: -

CDR3: CASTPLDRDYGYTF
DNA: TGTGCCAGCACCCCCCTCGACAGGGACTATGGCTACACCTTC
D: TRBD1
V: TRBV2
J: TRBJ1-2
size: -

CDR3: CASSEAWLAGYEQYF
DNA: TGTGCCAGCAGTGAAGCGTGGCTAGCGGGCTACGAGCAGTACTTC
D: TRBD2
V: TRBV6-1
J: TRBJ2-7
size: -

CDR3: CASSRTATNEKLFF
DNA: TGTGCCAGCAGTCGGACAGCAACTAATGAAAAACTGTTTTTT
D: -
V: TRBV6-5
J: TRBJ1-4
size: -

CDR3: CASSRFNTEAFF
DNA: TGTGCCAGTAGCAGATTTAACACTGAAGCTTTCTTT
D: -
V: TRBV19
J: TRBJ1-1
size: -

CDR3: CASSQGTDNTQYF
DNA: TGTGCCAGCAGTCAAGGGACTGATAATACGCAGTATTTT
D: -
V: TRBV2
J: TRBJ2-3
size: -

CDR3: CASRTHRTDTQYF
DNA: TGTGCCAGCAGAACTCACAGAACAGATACGCAGTATTTT
D: -
V: TRBV25-1
J: TRBJ2-3
size: -

CDR3: CASSPERESSYNEQFF
DNA: TGTGCCAGCAGTCCAGAGCGGGAGAGCTCCTACAATGAGCAGTTCTTC
D: TRBD2
V: TRBV28
J: TRBJ2-1
size: -

CDR3: CASGPGGGYEQYF
DNA: TGCGCCAGCGGTCCAGGGGGCGGCTACGAGCAGTACTTC
D: TRBD1
V: TRBV4-3
J: TRBJ2-7
size: -

CDR3: CASSQDLRGETQYF
DNA: TGCGCCAGCAGCCAAGATCTCAGGGGGGAGACCCAGTACTTC
D: TRBD1
V: TRBV4-3
J: TRBJ2-5
size: -

CDR3: CASSLGSSRDGYTF
DNA: TGTGCCAGCAGCTTGGGCAGCTCGCGAGATGGCTACACCTTC
D: -
V: TRBV7-8
J: TRBJ1-2
size: few

CDR3: CASSPIPALGGPSGELFF
DNA: TGTGCCAGCTCACCCATACCGGCGCTGGGAGGGCCTTCCGGGGAGCTGTTTTTT
D: TRBD2
V: TRBV18
J: TRBJ2-2
size: -

CDR3: CAWSGGQGNNQPQHF
DNA: TGTGCCTGGAGTGGGGGACAGGGTAATAATCAGCCCCAGCATTTT
D: TRBD1
V: TRBV30
J: TRBJ1-5
size: -

CDR3: CASSDSTGGYNEQFF
DNA: TGTGCCAGCAGTGACTCGACAGGGGGCTACAATGAGCAGTTCTTC
D: TRBD1
V: TRBV6-4
J: TRBJ2-1
size: -

CDR3: CARNKQGSKYEQYF
DNA: TGCGCCAGGAACAAACAGGGTAGCAAATACGAGCAGTACTTC
D: -
V: TRBV5-1
J: TRBJ2-7
size: -

CDR3: CASSQDPWGLEQETQYF
DNA: TGTGCCAGCAGCCAAGATCCTTGGGGACTAGAACAAGAGACCCAGTACTTC
D: TRBD2
V: TRBV4-2
J: TRBJ2-5
size: few

CDR3: CASSLGLAGAKLDTQYF
DNA: TGTGCCAGCAGCTTAGGCCTAGCGGGAGCAAAGTTGGATACGCAGTATTTT
D: TRBD2
V: TRBV7-9
J: TRBJ2-3
size: -

CDR3: CASGGGGMKTQYF
DNA: TGTGCCAGCGGAGGCGGTGGGATGAAGACCCAGTACTTC
D: -
V: TRBV25-1
J: TRBJ2-5
size: -

CDR3: CASSQDPRGSPLHF
DNA: TGTGCCAGCAGCCAGGACCCCCGGGGTTCACCCCTCCACTTT
D: -
V: TRBV14
J: TRBJ1-6
size: -

CDR3: CASSPYEDTEAFF
DNA: TGTGCCAGCAGTCCATACGAGGACACTGAAGCTTTCTTT
D: -
V: TRBV27
J: TRBJ1-1
size: -

CDR3: CASSRPGTGKSYEQYF
DNA: TGCGCCAGCAGCAGACCCGGGACAGGAAAGTCCTACGAGCAGTACTTC
D: TRBD1
V: TRBV5-1
J: TRBJ2-7
size: -

CDR3: CAISEGTGSDTQYF
DNA: TGTGCCATCAGTGAAGGGACAGGGTCAGATACGCAGTATTTT
D: TRBD1
V: TRBV10-3
J: TRBJ2-3
size: few

CDR3: CASSLSGQGAGNTEAFF
DNA: TGCGCCAGCAGCTTGTCGGGACAGGGGGCAGGGAACACTGAAGCTTTCTTT
D: TRBD1
V: TRBV5-1
J: TRBJ1-1
size: -

CDR3: CASSQEPGQLFF
DNA: TGCGCCAGCAGCCAAGAACCGGGTCAGCTGTTTTTT
D: -
V: TRBV4-3
J: TRBJ2-2
size: -

CDR3: CASKTGASMNTEAFF
DNA: TGTGCCAGTAAGACAGGGGCCTCAATGAACACTGAAGCTTTCTTT
D: TRBD1
V: TRBV19
J: TRBJ1-1
size: -

CDR3: CASSVDPAGVLDNEQFF
DNA: TGTGCCAGCAGCGTAGACCCAGCGGGAGTGCTCGACAATGAGCAGTTCTTC
D: TRBD2
V: TRBV9
J: TRBJ2-1
size: -

CDR3: CASSQDPNNEKLFF
DNA: TGCGCCAGCAGCCAAGACCCCAATAATGAAAAACTGTTTTTT
D: -
V: TRBV4-1
J: TRBJ1-4
size: many

CDR3: CASSQGTGWETQYF
DNA: TGTGCCAGCAGTCAAGGGACAGGGTGGGAGACCCAGTACTTC
D: TRBD1
V: TRBV28
J: TRBJ2-5
size: -

CDR3: CASSSAGRNYNEQFF
DNA: TGTGCCAGCAGCTCTGCCGGGAGAAACTACAATGAGCAGTTCTTC
D: -
V: TRBV28
J: TRBJ2-1
size: -

CDR3: CASIATGRNQPQHF
DNA: TGTGCCAGCATCGCGACAGGGCGGAATCAGCCCCAGCATTTT
D: TRBD1
V: TRBV28
J: TRBJ1-5
size: -

CDR3: CASSPGTGYGRAEAFF
DNA: TGTGCCAGCAGCCCGGGGACAGGGTATGGAAGGGCTGAAGCTTTCTTT
D: TRBD1
V: TRBV7-8
J: TRBJ1-1
size: -

CDR3: CASILLGAGGSYEQYF
DNA: TGTGCCAGCATTCTCCTAGGGGCGGGGGGAAGCTACGAGCAGTACTTC
D: -
V: TRBV21-1
J: TRBJ2-7
size: -

CDR3: CSVSKTAGYEQYF
DNA: TGCAGCGTTTCCAAAACGGCAGGGTACGAGCAGTACTTC
D: -
V: TRBV29-1
J: TRBJ2-7
size: -

CDR3: CASSAMGGGELFF
DNA: TGTGCCAGCAGCGCTATGGGGGGCGGGGAGCTGTTTTTT
D: -
V: TRBV2
J: TRBJ2-2
size: -

CDR3: CASSLILAGGQETQYF
DNA: TGCGCCAGCAGCTTGATCCTAGCGGGGGGCCAAGAGACCCAGTACTTC
D: TRBD2
V: TRBV5-1
J: TRBJ2-5
size: -

CDR3: CASNQAGPYTGELFF
DNA: TGTGCCAGCAACCAAGCGGGGCCGTACACCGGGGAGCTGTTTTTT
D: TRBD2
V: TRBV6-5
J: TRBJ2-2
size: -

CDR3: CASSDTGLVKNIQYF
DNA: TGTGCCAGCAGCGACACGGGACTAGTCAAAAACATTCAGTACTTC
D: TRBD2
V: TRBV27
J: TRBJ2-4
size: -

CDR3: CASSPRTGTSNTEAFF
DNA: TGTGCCAGCAGCCCCCGGACCGGGACTTCGAACACTGAAGCTTTCTTT
D: -
V: TRBV11-2
J: TRBJ1-1
size: -

CDR3: CATSRDFETGAKGGELFF
DNA: TGTGCCACCAGCAGAGATTTTGAGACAGGGGCCAAGGGCGGGGAGCTGTTTTTT
D: TRBD1
V: TRBV15
J: TRBJ2-2
size: -

CDR3: CASSSTTVGTEAFF
DNA: TGTGCCAGCAGCTCCACCACAGTCGGCACTGAAGCTTTCTTT
D: -
V: TRBV5-4
J: TRBJ1-1
size: few

CDR3: CASSKLAGMLGGELFF
DNA: TGTGCCAGCAGCAAACTAGCGGGAATGTTGGGCGGGGAGCTGTTTTTT
D: TRBD2
V: TRBV5-6
J: TRBJ2-2
size: -

CDR3: CASSQEDETSGSVNEQFF
DNA: TGTGCCAGCAGCCAGGAGGACGAGACTAGCGGGAGTGTTAATGAGCAGTTCTTC
D: TRBD2
V: TRBV4-2
J: TRBJ2-1
size: few

CDR3: CASSLRGQVYNSPLHF
DNA: TGTGCCAGCAGCTTGCGGGGACAGGTCTATAATTCACCCCTCCACTTT
D: TRBD1
V: TRBV5-5
J: TRBJ1-6
size: -

CDR3: CAITGRETGNTIYF
DNA: TGTGCCATCACGGGCAGGGAAACTGGAAACACCATATATTTT
D: -
V: TRBV10-3
J: TRBJ1-3
size: -

CDR3: CASSVGVSPGETQYF
DNA: TGTGCCAGCAGCGTAGGGGTCTCCCCGGGAGAGACCCAGTACTTC
D: -
V: TRBV9
J: TRBJ2-5
size: few

CDR3: CASSLVRVQGLEEQYF
DNA: TGTGCCAGCAGTCTAGTGCGGGTACAAGGTCTGGAAGAGCAGTACTTC
D: -
V: TRBV27
J: TRBJ2-7
size: -

CDR3: CASGELEFGYTF
DNA: TGCGCCAGCGGAGAACTTGAGTTTGGCTACACCTTC
D: -
V: TRBV5-1
J: TRBJ1-2
size: -

CDR3: CASSLVGVGSTEAFF
DNA: TGCGCCAGCAGCTTGGTAGGAGTAGGGAGCACTGAAGCTTTCTTT
D: -
V: TRBV5-1
J: TRBJ1-1
size: few